The 5 T cell receptor beta chains reported below all come from one sample, sequenced in a study of CD8+ T cells in alopecia areata. Investigators isolated RNA and reverse transcribed it into cDNA to act as the sequencing template. Libraries were prepared by immunoSEQ multiplex PCR; TCRdb keeps only in-frame clonotypes and omits some of them. The table includes roughly 140,000 clones, about half detected once. This sample comprised CD4+ T cells sorted from blood, obtained at week 0. These receptors were taken from a human donor with alopecia areata.

The genes are TRBV4-2 and TRBJ1-3; the D is unclear. CDR1 LGHNA and CDR2 YNFKEQ come from the germline V gene. Trimming shortened V by 4 bases and J by 0 bases, and 13 bases separated the two germline ends. The CDR3 is made up of 16 amino acids. The DNA of the CDR3 is TGTGCCAGCAGCCTACACACCGACCTCTCTGGAAACACCATATATTTT. Amino acid sequence: CASSLHTDLSGNTIYF.

The gene calls are TRBV4-1 and TRBJ2-1; 7 nucleotides match TRBD2. The CDR3 covers 20 residues. Germline CDR1 and CDR2: MGHRA and YSYEKL. V lost 4 bases and J lost 6; bases outside the gene matches: 24. CDR3 in DNA: TGCGCCAGCAGCCCTGGTGGGCTAGCGGATCTCTCCTACCCGGGCAATGAGCAGTTCTTC. Translation gives CASSPGGLADLSYPGNEQFF.

This clone was seen a handful of times. The J gene is TRBJ2-4, the V gene TRBV19, with 8 nucleotides matching TRBD1. The CDR3 contains 16 residues. Germline CDR1 and CDR2: LNHDA and SQIVND (reference sequence). J gave up 2 bases and V 3 bases, and 6 bases lay outside the gene matches. This CDR3 is CASSIQGAMTKNIQYF. CDR3 in DNA: TGTGCCAGTAGTATCCAGGGGGCCATGACCAAAAACATTCAGTACTTC.

This clone was counted a few times. V is TRBV9 and J is TRBJ2-7; TRBD2 matches 7 bases. The CDR3 loop spans 17 amino acids. The V gene end was trimmed by 4 bases and the J gene end by 3 bases; junction bases not matched to a gene: 16. Germline-derived CDR1 and CDR2 are SGDLS and YYNGEE. The CDR3 DNA sequence: TGTGCCAGCAGCTCCCGACCCCCGGAGCGGGGAGACTACGAGCAGTACTTC. This sequence encodes CASSSRPPERGDYEQYF.

For the CDR3, the DNA is TGTGCCACCAGCAGTTCAAGAGGTGGCTACACCTTC. This gives the protein CATSSSRGGYTF. The V gene is TRBV15, the J gene TRBJ1-2; D not resolved. The germline V gene encodes CDR1 LNHNV and CDR2 YYDKDF (reference sequence). The V end lost 3 bases, the J end lost 7 bases, and 9 bases lay between the germline ends. The CDR3 runs to 12 residues.